This note documents a single T cell receptor delta chain sequence. There are 16 residues in the CDR3. V shed 5 bases and J 0 bases; nucleotides not matched to a gene: 10. The V gene's germline CDR1 is GEAIGNYY and CDR2 EKD. The sample is drawn from a study of gamma-delta chains in newborns, infants, children. With CATT, TCRdb re-called clones from the reads. The sample lists 6,500 to 8,000 delta-chain clones; around 10% were seen once. The chain recombines TRDV2 with TRDJ1; 8 nucleotides line up with TRDD3. The sequenced sample was blood. The clonotype comes from a child who was a newborn, infant or young child, either healthy, febrile or measles-vaccinated (not recorded which). CDR3 sequence (DNA): TGTGCCTGTGTAGGACTGGGGGTCGGAAACACCGATAAACTCATCTTT. Its protein is CACVGLGVGNTDKLIF.